This TCR beta chain was recorded in a study of blood T cell repertoires in COVID-19 (dated by TCRdb to between 2020 and 2021). The study in broad terms: Collaborator samples came from the United States, Italy and Spain and covered acute and convalescent phases of COVID-19. Where available, HLA class I and class II types were taken from metadata supplied by the sample provider and were not determined by assay-based typing. Subjects who had been exposed to COVID-19, were actively infected with it, or had recovered from it provided the deeply sampled blood TCRbeta repertoires that made up the dataset. The prospective study material was composed of cDNA or gDNA derived from T cells, B-cell-depleted T cells, or PBMCs. Nearly every sample came with metadata listing a de-identified subject ID, COVID-19 status, age in years and sex. The samples were drawn from two sources: the first 160 participants of the ongoing ImmuneRACE study, and 950 to 1,500 subjects contributed by 6 global collaborators. A freely available public database, intended as a resource for researchers studying the immune response to SARS-CoV-2, is where the repertoires were released. What the study reported, not specific to this receptor: Clinical and demographic metadata were provided uncurated, with the amount varying by source and participant.

This clone was counted once. Its antigen specificity is not known. The input lacks base qualities; no much larger clone sits a single base away. TCRbeta CDR3 regions were amplified from genomic DNA using the immunoSEQ Assay, a bias-controlled multiplex PCR. The authors' pipeline ran thus. The number of nucleated cells in each sample was estimated by amplification of reference gene primers within the assay. To quantify the absolute abundance of each unique TCRbeta CDR3 rearrangement, sequence reads were collapsed and filtered. For each sample, productive Simpson clonality was calculated as the square root of Simpson's diversity index across productive rearrangements. The table was pulled from immuneACCESS by TCRdb, which kept in-frame rearrangements only. Such tables lose some clones; where checked, under half of the loss comes from unresolved V genes, and the rest has no known cause. That table is the source of V, J and clone size, and D and trimming were worked out from the DNA. The sample records roughly 55,000 clones, 83% of which are singletons. The ten largest make up about 2% of the sample.

Collaborating institutions collected whole blood in K2EDTA tubes following their own protocols. For TCRbeta analysis, collaborators shipped samples as frozen whole blood, isolated PBMCs, or DNA extracted from either of those sample types. The germline ends are 17 bases apart after V is trimmed by 4 bases and J by 0 bases. Taken from cysteine to phenylalanine, the CDR3 has 17 residues. Only the CDR3 DNA is retained, 51 bases long and in frame from the first base. Based on the germline V gene, the CDR1 and CDR2 sequences are MDHEN and SYDVKM. The sequence derives from a woman in her sixties or seventies with acute or convalescent COVID-19. Recombination connected TRBV28 to TRBJ2-3; TRBD2 is a possible D gene, resting on 5 matching bases. Material for sequencing was peripheral blood. The sequenced DNA is TGTGCCAGCAGTTCGAGGGAACCGATAATTAGCACAGATACGCAGTATTTT. This is translated as CASSSREPIISTDTQYF.